Listed below are T cell receptor beta chains from one sample, sequenced in a study of blood T cell repertoires in COVID-19. TCRdb's table, derived via immunoSEQ multiplex PCR, lists solely in-frame clones and lacks some. The table lists over 200,000 clones, more than 85% of them singletons. The sample taken for sequencing was peripheral blood. The source is a man between 60 and 70 years old with COVID-19, enrolled during active disease. The CDR3 runs from the conserved cysteine through the conserved F or W. A D gene is named only where the DNA matches it firmly. Size tells how often a clone was seen (once, few, many) or the class of an expanded clone, and some rows leave it out.

J: TRBJ1-2
V: TRBV3-1/TRBV3-2
D: TRBD1
size: NA
CDR3: CASSALTAGGVYTF
DNA: TGTGCCAGCAGCGCCCTGACGGCAGGGGGCGTCTACACCTTC

J: TRBJ1-5
V: TRBV7-9
D: TRBD1
size: NA
CDR3: CASSLTGYNQPQHF
DNA: TGTGCCAGCAGCTTGACAGGGTACAATCAGCCCCAGCATTTT

J: TRBJ2-7
V: TRBV28
D: TRBD1
size: NA
CDR3: CASSFGTVNEQYF
DNA: TGTGCCAGCAGTTTTGGGACAGTGAACGAGCAGTACTTC

J: TRBJ1-2
V: TRBV7-8
D: NA
size: NA
CDR3: CASSQQGLRAYGYTF
DNA: TGTGCCAGCAGCCAGCAGGGCCTACGGGCCTATGGCTACACCTTC

J: TRBJ2-1
V: TRBV24-1
D: NA
size: NA
CDR3: CATSDLKGSYNEQFF
DNA: TGTGCCACCAGTGATTTGAAGGGGTCCTACAATGAGCAGTTCTTC

J: TRBJ2-2
V: TRBV2
D: NA
size: NA
CDR3: CASSIGGTGELFF
DNA: TGTGCCAGCAGTATCGGTGGCACCGGGGAGCTGTTTTTT

J: TRBJ1-4
V: TRBV2
D: TRBD1
size: NA
CDR3: CASIRDREVSGKLFF
DNA: TGTGCCAGCATCCGGGACAGGGAGGTGTCAGGAAAACTGTTTTTT

J: TRBJ1-2
V: TRBV5-1
D: NA
size: NA
CDR3: CASSPSSYGYTF
DNA: TGCGCCAGCAGCCCCTCCAGTTATGGCTACACCTTC

J: TRBJ1-5
V: TRBV5-8
D: NA
size: NA
CDR3: CASSLLNQPQHF
DNA: TGTGCCAGCAGCCTCCTCAATCAGCCCCAGCATTTT

J: TRBJ1-3
V: TRBV3-1/TRBV3-2
D: NA
size: NA
CDR3: CASDPGGPPGNTIYF
DNA: TGTGCCAGCGACCCGGGGGGCCCCCCTGGAAACACCATATATTTT

J: TRBJ1-2
V: TRBV7-2
D: NA
size: NA
CDR3: CASSAMSQVVVGYTF
DNA: TGTGCCAGCAGCGCCATGAGCCAGGTTGTAGTAGGCTACACCTTC

J: TRBJ2-2
V: TRBV6-5
D: NA
size: NA
CDR3: CGGGGPMGGELFF
DNA: TGTGGAGGGGGGGGACCGATGGGCGGGGAGCTGTTTTTT

J: TRBJ2-7
V: TRBV7-9
D: TRBD1
size: NA
CDR3: CASSPGQGKVLATYEQYF
DNA: TGTGCCAGCAGTCCCGGACAGGGGAAAGTCCTAGCAACCTACGAGCAGTACTTC

J: TRBJ1-1
V: TRBV6-2/TRBV6-3
D: NA
size: NA
CDR3: CASSTRPPLLVSTEAFF
DNA: TGTGCCAGCAGTACCCGCCCCCCCCTCTTGGTCAGCACTGAAGCTTTCTTT

J: TRBJ1-4
V: TRBV7-9
D: TRBD1
size: NA
CDR3: CASSAGQGTNEKLFF
DNA: TGTGCCAGCAGCGCTGGACAGGGAACTAATGAAAAACTGTTTTTT

J: TRBJ2-5
V: TRBV9
D: NA
size: NA
CDR3: CASSLRWGEQETQYF
DNA: TGTGCCAGCAGCCTCCGGTGGGGGGAACAAGAGACCCAGTACTTC

J: TRBJ2-7
V: TRBV18
D: TRBD1
size: NA
CDR3: CASSPARGQGNGEQYF
DNA: TGTGCCAGCTCACCCGCCCGGGGACAGGGGAATGGCGAGCAGTACTTC

J: TRBJ2-3
V: TRBV3-1/TRBV3-2
D: NA
size: NA
CDR3: CASGTRNRPDTQYF
DNA: TGTGCCAGCGGGACTCGCAACCGTCCAGATACGCAGTATTTT

J: TRBJ1-5
V: TRBV3-1/TRBV3-2
D: NA
size: NA
CDR3: CASSQGENQPQHF
DNA: TGTGCCAGCAGCCAAGGAGAAAATCAGCCCCAGCATTTT

J: TRBJ1-3
V: TRBV21-1
D: NA
size: few
CDR3: CASSKPFLSGNTIYF
DNA: TGTGCCAGCAGCAAACCTTTCCTCTCTGGAAACACCATATATTTT

J: TRBJ2-2
V: TRBV6-5
D: NA
size: NA
CDR3: CASTRLGGELFF
DNA: TGTGCCAGCACCAGGCTTGGCGGGGAGCTGTTTTTT

J: TRBJ1-1
V: TRBV7-8
D: NA
size: NA
CDR3: CASTSSLQGYLAFF
DNA: TGTGCCAGCACCTCGTCCTTACAGGGATACCTAGCTTTCTTT

J: TRBJ1-1
V: TRBV10-2
D: NA
size: NA
CDR3: CASSDRNTEAFF
DNA: TGCGCCAGCAGTGACAGGAACACTGAAGCTTTCTTT

J: TRBJ2-3
V: TRBV5-1
D: TRBD1
size: NA
CDR3: CASSDPGQASDTQYF
DNA: TGCGCCAGCAGCGACCCGGGACAGGCCTCAGATACGCAGTATTTT

J: TRBJ2-7
V: TRBV28
D: TRBD1
size: NA
CDR3: CASSLSMTGGDEQYF
DNA: TGTGCCAGCAGTTTATCCATGACAGGGGGTGACGAGCAGTACTTC

J: TRBJ1-1
V: TRBV3-1/TRBV3-2
D: NA
size: once
CDR3: CASSQEGGLDTEAFF
DNA: TGTGCCAGCAGCCAAGAGGGGGGTCTAGACACTGAAGCTTTCTTT

J: TRBJ2-1
V: TRBV19
D: TRBD2
size: NA
CDR3: CASSIGAGGLHEQFF
DNA: TGTGCCAGTAGTATAGGAGCGGGGGGGCTACATGAGCAGTTCTTC

J: TRBJ1-1
V: TRBV5-1
D: NA
size: NA
CDR3: CASSLGSSRGNTEAFF
DNA: TGCGCCAGCAGCCTCGGGAGTTCTCGGGGAAACACTGAAGCTTTCTTT

J: TRBJ2-1
V: TRBV6-4
D: NA
size: NA
CDR3: CASSPTSSYNEQFF
DNA: TGTGCCAGCTCCCCGACTAGCTCCTACAATGAGCAGTTCTTC